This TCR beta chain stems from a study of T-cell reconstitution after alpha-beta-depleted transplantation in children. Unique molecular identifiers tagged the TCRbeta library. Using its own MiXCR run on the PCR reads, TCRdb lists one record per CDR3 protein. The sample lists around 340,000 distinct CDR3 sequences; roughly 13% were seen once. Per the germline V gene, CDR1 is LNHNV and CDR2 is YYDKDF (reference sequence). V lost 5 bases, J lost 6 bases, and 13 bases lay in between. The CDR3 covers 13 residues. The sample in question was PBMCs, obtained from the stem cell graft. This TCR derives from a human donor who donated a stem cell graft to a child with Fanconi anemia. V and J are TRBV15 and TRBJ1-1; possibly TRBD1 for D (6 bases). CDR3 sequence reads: CATSGLRGSEAFF. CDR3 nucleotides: TGTGCCACCAGCGGCCTCAGGGGATCTGAAGCTTTCTTT.